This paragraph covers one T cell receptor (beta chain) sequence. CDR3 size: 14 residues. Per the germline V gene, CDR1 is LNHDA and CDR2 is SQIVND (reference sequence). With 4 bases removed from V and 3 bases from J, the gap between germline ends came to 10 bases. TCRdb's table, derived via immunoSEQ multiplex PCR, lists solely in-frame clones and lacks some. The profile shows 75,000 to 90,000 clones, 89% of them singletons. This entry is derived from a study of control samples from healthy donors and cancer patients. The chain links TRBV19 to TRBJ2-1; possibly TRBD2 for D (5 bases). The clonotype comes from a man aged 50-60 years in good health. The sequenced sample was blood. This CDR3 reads CASSSSGFYNEQFF. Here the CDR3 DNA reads TGTGCCAGTAGTAGCTCGGGATTCTACAATGAGCAGTTCTTC. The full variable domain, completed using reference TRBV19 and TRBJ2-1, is DGGITQSPKYLFRKEGQNVTLSCEQNLNHDAMYWYRQDPGQGLRLIYYSQIVNDFQKGDIAEGYSVSREKKESFPLTVTSAQKNPTAFYLCASSSSGFYNEQFFGPGTRLTVL.